This TCR beta chain was identified in a study of cytomegalovirus exposure and HLA in healthy donors. Whole-study results and caveats: Previous analysis showed most TCR beta V segments were productive about 87% or about 30% of the time. Common viral pathogens were later found to be apparently linked to several of the most significant clusters. Later analysis placed DRB1 highest and HLA-C lowest in TCR association rates, which differed by HLA locus. The analysis excluded some indistinguishable V segments, including TRBV6-2 and TRBV6-3.

The V end was cut by 0 bases, the J end by 6 bases, with 7 bases between. This CDR3 comprises 13 residues. The germline V gene encodes CDR1 SGDLS and CDR2 YYNGEE. Researchers ran the PCR with 60 Vbeta and 13 Jbeta primers. Produced via immunoSEQ multiplex PCR; TCRdb's table is partial and in-frame only. Of roughly 80,000 clones in the sample, 75% to 85% are singletons; the top ten hold under 2%. With regard to this clone: Its antigen is not known.

The TCR sequence derives from a woman aged 30 to 39 in good health and CMV-seronegative. Sample: PBMCs. The chain combines TRBV9 with TRBJ2-1; D perhaps matches TRBD1 (5 bases). CDR3 in DNA: TGTGCCAGCAGCGTAGGCAGGGTCAATGAGCAGTTCTTC. It codes for CASSVGRVNEQFF.